This T cell receptor (beta chain) is drawn from a study of blood T cell repertoires in COVID-19. Across the whole study: COVID-19 samples, acute and convalescent, were from the United States, Italy and Spain. PBMCs, B-cell-depleted T cells, or T cells provided the cDNA or gDNA that made up the material.

V was clipped by 8 bases and J by 4 bases, with 15 bases between them. Germline lookup yields CDR1 LNHDA and CDR2 SQIVND (reference sequence). This CDR3 has 14 amino acids. Methods used by the authors: By means of reference gene primer amplification, nucleated cell counts were estimated. Assay: immunoSEQ multiplex PCR; the TCRdb copy retains only in-frame clones and omits some. V and J calls and clone size are those listed in that table; D and trimming were worked out from the DNA. The data show fewer than 350,000 clones, with 86% seen just once and 2% to 2.5% held by the top ten. The chain recombines TRBV19 with TRBJ1-5; tentatively, D is TRBD1 (5 bases). Sequenced material: peripheral blood. This sequence was found in a woman in her twenties or thirties who had recovered from COVID-19. DNA of the CDR3: TGTGCCAGTCAGCGGGACGGAAAAAATCAGCCCCAGCATTTT. Its protein is CASQRDGKNQPQHF. Drawing the rest from reference TRBV19 and TRBJ1-5, the complete variable domain is DGGITQSPKYLFRKEGQNVTLSCEQNLNHDAMYWYRQDPGQGLRLIYYSQIVNDFQKGDIAEGYSVSREKKESFPLTVTSAQKNPTAFYLCASQRDGKNQPQHFGDGTRLSIL.